Sequencing of this T cell receptor beta chain was carried out in a study of blood T cell repertoires in COVID-19. Study in general: Samples representing acute and convalescent COVID-19 were sourced from the United States, Italy and Spain.

Methods used by the authors: Amplification from reference gene primers served as the basis for estimated nucleated cell counts. Assay used: immunoSEQ multiplex PCR; TCRdb lists only in-frame clones, some missing. V and J calls and clone size are those listed in that table; D and trimming were worked out from the DNA. The data show a few hundred thousand clones, about 89% seen once. Germline-derived CDR1 and CDR2 are MNHEY and SVGAGI. The CDR3 consists of 13 residues. Trimming removed 1 base at V and 7 bases at J, with 8 bases between. The chain is built from TRBV6-5 and TRBJ2-1; unclear D gene. The sequence derives from a woman between 45 and 65 years old who had recovered from COVID-19. Sequencing was carried out using peripheral blood. Here the CDR3 DNA reads TGTGCCAGCAGTTACTTGGGCGTGAATGAGCAGTTCTTC. Amino acids: CASSYLGVNEQFF.